One sample yielded the 7 T cell receptor beta chains listed below, sequenced in a study of cytomegalovirus exposure and HLA in healthy donors. Both 60 Vbeta primers and 13 Jbeta primers went into the PCR. Here immunoSEQ multiplex PCR was the method, and the copy in TCRdb shows in-frame clones only, minus some. Of 97,000 or so clones listed, nearly 65% are singletons. The source material was PBMCs. Source of these receptors: a human donor in good health.

The chain uses TRBV10-3 and TRBJ2-2; the match to TRBD2 covers 12 bases. The CDR3 runs to 17 residues. CDR1 is ENHRY and CDR2 is SYGVKD in the germline V gene. With V trimmed by 4 bases and J by 7 bases, 10 bases remained unmatched. In DNA form, the CDR3 reads TGTGCCATCAGTGGTTGTCTAGCGGGAGGGGGGGGCGGGGAGCTGTTTTTT. It encodes CAISGCLAGGGGGELFF.

The rearrangement uses TRBV28 and TRBJ1-2, with D tentatively TRBD1 (6 bases). With 7 bases removed from V and 2 bases from J, the gap between germline ends came to 23 bases. CDR3 length equals 17 residues. CDR1 is MDHEN, CDR2 SYDVKM, per germline. The CDR3 loop is CASTLFRRPGANYGYTF. The CDR3 bases are TGTGCCAGCACCCTATTCCGCCGTCCAGGGGCAAACTATGGCTACACCTTC.

This clone was picked up a small number of times. This CDR3 is CASSTGQGALEGDIQYF. CDR3 bases: TGCGCCAGCAGCACGGGACAGGGGGCGCTGGAGGGTGACATTCAGTACTTC. This chain joins TRBV5-1 and TRBJ2-4; 12 nucleotides agree with TRBD1. Looked up from germline, CDR1 is SGHRS and CDR2 is YFSETQ. V lost 4 bases to trimming and J lost 8 bases; unmatched junction nucleotides: 13. The CDR3 spans 17 residues.

V gene TRBV11-2 combines with J gene TRBJ2-1, with D possibly matching TRBD2 (6 bases). The germline V gene encodes CDR1 SGHAT and CDR2 FQNNGV. V lost 3 bases and J lost 0, with 12 bases in between. CDR3 length: 16 amino acids. The CDR3 here is CASSFSAGRSYNEQFF. CDR3 nucleotides: TGTGCCAGCAGCTTTTCGGCGGGACGCTCCTACAATGAGCAGTTCTTC.

The chain combines TRBV6-1 with TRBJ1-1; 8 nucleotides line up with TRBD1. The CDR3 loop spans 16 amino acids. J was trimmed by 0 bases and V by 4 bases; bases with no gene match: 7. In germline, CDR1 is MNHNS, CDR2 SASEGT. DNA of the CDR3: TGTGCCAGCAGTGCCGGGACAGGACTCATGAACACTGAAGCTTTCTTT. It yields the protein CASSAGTGLMNTEAFF.

The gene calls are TRBV19 and TRBJ2-1; TRBD2 matches 8 bases. CDR3 length: 16 residues. Losses at the gene ends were 8 bases for V and 0 bases for J; bases not matched to a gene: 9. Germline CDR1 LNHDA, CDR2 SQIVND (reference sequence). CDR3 sequence (DNA): TGTGCCAGTCGCGCCCTAAGCGGGAGCTCCTACAATGAGCAGTTCTTC. This translates into CASRALSGSSYNEQFF.

This clone was counted only a few times. The junction departs from the called germline gene at one end, perhaps through a read error. The rearrangement uses TRBV7-9 and TRBJ2-5, with 7 bases matching TRBD2. From germline, CDR1 is SEHNR and CDR2 FQNEAQ (reference sequence). The CDR3 is made up of 17 amino acids. The CDR3 sequence is CSSSPTWEGQGRETQYF. The CDR3 DNA sequence: TGTTCCAGCAGCCCCACTTGGGAGGGCCAAGGTCGAGAGACCCAGTACTTC. Variable domain in full (rest from reference TRBV7-9 and TRBJ2-5): DTGVSQNPRHKITKRGQNVTFRCDPISEHNRLYWYRQTLGQGPEFLTYFQNEAQLEKSRLLSDRFSAERPKGSFSTLEIQRTEQGDSAMYLCSSSPTWEGQGRETQYFGPGTRLLVL.